A selection of T cell receptor beta chains follows, all from one sample in a study of neurological immune-mediated disorders. MiXCR, run by TCRdb on the 5' RACE reads, gives a single entry per CDR3 protein. The data contain around 13,000 distinct CDR3 sequences, roughly a tenth of them singletons. Sequenced sample: PBMCs. The receptors were gathered from a woman between 35 and 50 years old in good health. Both conserved end residues are part of each CDR3. A D gene is named only where the DNA matches it firmly. The size entry is marked missing in some rows and otherwise reads once, few, many or a size class.

d_gene: -
v_gene: TRBV12-3/TRBV12-4
j_gene: TRBJ1-1
abundance: many
CDR3aa: CASSLPSKTQNTEAFF
CDR3nt: TGTGCCAGCAGTCTGCCGTCAAAAACACAGAACACTGAAGCTTTCTTT

d_gene: -
v_gene: TRBV5-6
j_gene: TRBJ1-2
abundance: medium-sized
CDR3aa: CASRVRDYGYTF
CDR3nt: TGTGCCAGCAGGGTTAGGGACTATGGCTACACCTTC

d_gene: -
v_gene: TRBV5-1
j_gene: TRBJ2-2
abundance: many
CDR3aa: CASSLSQGLPGELFF
CDR3nt: TGCGCCAGCAGCTTGTCCCAGGGACTGCCCGGGGAGCTGTTTTTT

d_gene: -
v_gene: TRBV5-5
j_gene: TRBJ2-3
abundance: many
CDR3aa: CASSLWSATDTQYF
CDR3nt: TGTGCCAGCAGCTTATGGTCGGCCACAGATACGCAGTATTTT

d_gene: TRBD1
v_gene: TRBV5-1
j_gene: TRBJ2-7
abundance: -
CDR3aa: CASSPRQGRTYEQYF
CDR3nt: TGCGCCAGCAGTCCGAGACAGGGGAGGACCTACGAGCAGTACTTC

d_gene: -
v_gene: TRBV12-3/TRBV12-4
j_gene: TRBJ1-5
abundance: many
CDR3aa: CASSRQVAAKPQHF
CDR3nt: TGTGCCAGCAGTCGCCAGGTGGCGGCGAAGCCCCAGCATTTT

d_gene: TRBD2
v_gene: TRBV5-1
j_gene: TRBJ2-5
abundance: many
CDR3aa: CASSGSPAGAGHFGTQYF
CDR3nt: TGCGCCAGCAGCGGTTCCCCGGCGGGAGCCGGTCACTTCGGGACCCAGTACTTC

d_gene: -
v_gene: TRBV10-1
j_gene: TRBJ2-1
abundance: many
CDR3aa: CASSPSGVGSYNEQFF
CDR3nt: TGCGCCAGCAGCCCCTCCGGGGTAGGGTCCTACAATGAGCAGTTCTTC

d_gene: TRBD2
v_gene: TRBV20-1
j_gene: TRBJ2-5
abundance: many
CDR3aa: CSARSLAGGETQYF
CDR3nt: TGCAGTGCTAGATCCTTAGCGGGAGGGGAGACCCAGTACTTC

d_gene: -
v_gene: TRBV15
j_gene: TRBJ1-6
abundance: many
CDR3aa: CATGQGLNSPLHF
CDR3nt: TGTGCCACCGGGCAGGGATTGAATTCACCCCTCCACTTT

d_gene: TRBD2
v_gene: TRBV20-1
j_gene: TRBJ2-3
abundance: many
CDR3aa: CSAASGTSGETSTDTQYF
CDR3nt: TGCAGTGCCGCAAGTGGGACTAGCGGCGAGACTAGCACAGATACGCAGTATTTT

d_gene: TRBD1
v_gene: TRBV7-2
j_gene: TRBJ1-2
abundance: many
CDR3aa: CASSLTQGGTVGYTF
CDR3nt: TGTGCCAGCAGCTTAACCCAGGGGGGGACCGTGGGCTACACCTTC

d_gene: -
v_gene: TRBV28
j_gene: TRBJ2-2
abundance: many
CDR3aa: CASRGGVNTGELFF
CDR3nt: TGTGCCAGCAGGGGAGGAGTGAACACCGGGGAGCTGTTTTTT

d_gene: TRBD2
v_gene: TRBV4-2
j_gene: TRBJ2-7
abundance: few
CDR3aa: CASSQDETSGYEQYF
CDR3nt: TGTGCCAGCAGCCAAGATGAGACTAGCGGCTACGAGCAGTACTTC

d_gene: -
v_gene: TRBV12-3/TRBV12-4
j_gene: TRBJ1-1
abundance: many
CDR3aa: CASSLGLGGAITEAFF
CDR3nt: TGTGCCAGCAGTTTAGGCCTTGGTGGGGCCATAACTGAAGCTTTCTTT

d_gene: -
v_gene: TRBV4-1
j_gene: TRBJ1-4
abundance: medium-sized
CDR3aa: CASSPEGVYEKLFF
CDR3nt: TGCGCCAGCAGCCCAGAGGGGGTATATGAAAAACTGTTTTTT

d_gene: -
v_gene: TRBV4-1
j_gene: TRBJ2-7
abundance: large
CDR3aa: CASSQVGGGYEQYF
CDR3nt: TGCGCCAGCAGCCAAGTAGGGGGAGGCTACGAGCAGTACTTC

d_gene: -
v_gene: TRBV28
j_gene: TRBJ2-1
abundance: -
CDR3aa: CASSPLAAGAHPHVGQFF
CDR3nt: TGTGCCAGCAGTCCTCTCGCGGCGGGGGCGCACCCCCACGTCGGGCAGTTCTTC

d_gene: TRBD1
v_gene: TRBV5-5
j_gene: TRBJ1-5
abundance: many
CDR3aa: CASSFTGGGGQPQHF
CDR3nt: TGTGCCAGCAGCTTTACGGGAGGGGGCGGTCAGCCCCAGCATTTT

d_gene: -
v_gene: TRBV5-1
j_gene: TRBJ2-1
abundance: many
CDR3aa: CASSLFSGRNYNEQFF
CDR3nt: TGCGCCAGCAGCTTGTTTTCAGGGCGAAACTACAATGAGCAGTTCTTC

d_gene: -
v_gene: TRBV9
j_gene: TRBJ2-1
abundance: -
CDR3aa: CASSVESRGEQFF
CDR3nt: TGTGCCAGCAGCGTAGAGTCCCGGGGGGAGCAGTTCTTC

d_gene: -
v_gene: TRBV10-3
j_gene: TRBJ2-5
abundance: many
CDR3aa: CAIRMGEDKQETQYF
CDR3nt: TGTGCCATCAGGATGGGTGAGGACAAGCAAGAGACCCAGTACTTC

d_gene: -
v_gene: TRBV29-1
j_gene: TRBJ2-5
abundance: many
CDR3aa: CSVGAVGTQYF
CDR3nt: TGCAGCGTCGGGGCCGTTGGGACCCAGTACTTC

d_gene: -
v_gene: TRBV7-2
j_gene: TRBJ2-1
abundance: many
CDR3aa: CASSLVAGGGSYLNEQFF
CDR3nt: TGTGCCAGCAGCTTAGTAGCAGGGGGGGGAAGTTATCTTAATGAGCAGTTCTTC

d_gene: TRBD2
v_gene: TRBV5-6
j_gene: TRBJ2-1
abundance: many
CDR3aa: CASSLLTGSGRRDNEQFF
CDR3nt: TGTGCCAGCAGCTTGTTGACCGGGAGCGGGAGAAGGGACAATGAGCAGTTCTTC

d_gene: -
v_gene: TRBV28
j_gene: TRBJ1-3
abundance: medium-sized
CDR3aa: CASHLGTTQGTIYF
CDR3nt: TGTGCCTCACACCTCGGGACAACCCAAGGCACCATATATTTT

d_gene: -
v_gene: TRBV12-3/TRBV12-4
j_gene: TRBJ1-2
abundance: many
CDR3aa: CASSLGVGGYTF
CDR3nt: TGTGCCAGCAGTTTAGGAGTCGGTGGCTACACCTTC

d_gene: -
v_gene: TRBV10-3
j_gene: TRBJ1-5
abundance: many
CDR3aa: CAISAGDNQPQHF
CDR3nt: TGTGCCATCAGTGCAGGGGACAATCAGCCCCAGCATTTT

d_gene: -
v_gene: TRBV5-1
j_gene: TRBJ1-2
abundance: many
CDR3aa: CASPPPGSLYGYTF
CDR3nt: TGCGCCAGCCCACCCCCGGGATCCCTCTATGGCTACACCTTC

d_gene: -
v_gene: TRBV20-1
j_gene: TRBJ1-2
abundance: few
CDR3aa: CSANDGERYGYTF
CDR3nt: TGCAGTGCTAATGACGGAGAACGATATGGCTACACCTTC

d_gene: -
v_gene: TRBV9
j_gene: TRBJ2-1
abundance: many
CDR3aa: CASSLPPDVEQFF
CDR3nt: TGTGCCAGCAGCCTCCCCCCCGACGTTGAGCAGTTCTTC

d_gene: -
v_gene: TRBV20-1
j_gene: TRBJ2-7
abundance: many
CDR3aa: CSAARDYEQYF
CDR3nt: TGCAGTGCTGCCCGGGACTACGAGCAGTACTTC

d_gene: -
v_gene: TRBV5-1
j_gene: TRBJ2-2
abundance: many
CDR3aa: CASSLEPDTGELFF
CDR3nt: TGCGCCAGCAGCCTCGAGCCGGACACCGGGGAGCTGTTTTTT

d_gene: -
v_gene: TRBV12-3/TRBV12-4
j_gene: TRBJ2-7
abundance: many
CDR3aa: CASTFGLPYEQYF
CDR3nt: TGTGCCAGCACGTTTGGACTACCTTACGAGCAGTACTTC

d_gene: -
v_gene: TRBV7-2
j_gene: TRBJ2-4
abundance: many
CDR3aa: CASSLDRLAKNIQYF
CDR3nt: TGTGCCAGCAGCTTAGACAGGCTAGCCAAAAACATTCAGTACTTC

d_gene: -
v_gene: TRBV3-1
j_gene: TRBJ2-7
abundance: many
CDR3aa: CASSQDVNEQYF
CDR3nt: TGTGCCAGCAGCCAAGATGTAAACGAGCAGTACTTC

d_gene: -
v_gene: TRBV5-1
j_gene: TRBJ2-3
abundance: -
CDR3aa: CASSFSGGNTDTQYF
CDR3nt: TGCGCCAGCAGCTTTTCTGGAGGGAACACAGATACGCAGTATTTT

d_gene: -
v_gene: TRBV12-3/TRBV12-4
j_gene: TRBJ2-1
abundance: many
CDR3aa: CASRRVDARGPYNEQFF
CDR3nt: TGTGCCAGCCGGAGGGTGGACGCGCGGGGACCCTACAATGAGCAGTTCTTC

d_gene: TRBD1
v_gene: TRBV20-1
j_gene: TRBJ2-3
abundance: many
CDR3aa: CSATSLDRASTDTQYF
CDR3nt: TGCAGTGCTACTAGCCTGGACAGGGCAAGCACAGATACGCAGTATTTT

d_gene: -
v_gene: TRBV6-5
j_gene: TRBJ1-2
abundance: many
CDR3aa: CASSYYQGNYGYTF
CDR3nt: TGTGCCAGCAGTTATTACCAGGGGAACTATGGCTACACCTTC

d_gene: TRBD2
v_gene: TRBV7-2
j_gene: TRBJ2-3
abundance: many
CDR3aa: CASSPPPGGDTQYF
CDR3nt: TGTGCCAGCAGCCCCCCACCGGGGGGAGATACGCAGTATTTT

d_gene: TRBD2
v_gene: TRBV7-8
j_gene: TRBJ2-1
abundance: many
CDR3aa: CASSPSLGLVASEQFF
CDR3nt: TGTGCCAGCAGCCCAAGCCTGGGACTAGTGGCCAGTGAGCAGTTCTTC

d_gene: -
v_gene: TRBV20-1
j_gene: TRBJ2-3
abundance: many
CDR3aa: CSARAGASRITDTQYF
CDR3nt: TGCAGTGCTAGAGCGGGGGCTAGCCGAATCACAGATACGCAGTATTTT

d_gene: -
v_gene: TRBV10-3
j_gene: TRBJ1-3
abundance: medium-sized
CDR3aa: CAISESGNTIYF
CDR3nt: TGTGCCATCAGTGAGTCCGGAAACACCATATATTTT

d_gene: -
v_gene: TRBV12-3/TRBV12-4
j_gene: TRBJ1-1
abundance: -
CDR3aa: CASRSLIGPPTREAFF
CDR3nt: TGTGCCAGCAGGTCGTTAATTGGTCCCCCCACAAGAGAAGCTTTCTTT

d_gene: -
v_gene: TRBV20-1
j_gene: TRBJ1-2
abundance: many
CDR3aa: CSARNFGGGDGYTF
CDR3nt: TGCAGTGCTAGAAATTTTGGGGGGGGAGATGGCTACACCTTC

d_gene: -
v_gene: TRBV20-1
j_gene: TRBJ1-2
abundance: many
CDR3aa: CSASQDRYGYTF
CDR3nt: TGCAGTGCTAGCCAAGACCGGTATGGCTACACCTTC

d_gene: -
v_gene: TRBV5-1
j_gene: TRBJ2-2
abundance: -
CDR3aa: CASRPGDLSTGELFF
CDR3nt: TGCGCCAGCAGGCCTGGGGACTTGTCTACCGGGGAGCTGTTTTTT

d_gene: TRBD2
v_gene: TRBV19
j_gene: TRBJ2-2
abundance: -
CDR3aa: CASSPWTSGLNTGELFF
CDR3nt: TGTGCCAGTAGTCCTTGGACTAGCGGGTTGAACACCGGGGAGCTGTTTTTT